This TCR beta chain was identified in a study of CD8 T cells in ankylosing spondylitis (dated by TCRdb to about 2017). Concerning the study at large: The study set out to find disease-linked TCR variants by profiling T cell receptor beta repertoires in ankylosing spondylitis patients and healthy donors. In total, the full study cohort was made up of some 110 healthy donors and roughly 27 ankylosing spondylitis patients. Peripheral blood samples were taken, and synovial fluid was additionally collected from ankylosing spondylitis patients.

The CDR3 spans 16 residues, from the cysteine through the phenylalanine. Just CDR3 DNA is preserved here, 48 bases in frame from base 1. Reading the germline V gene (reference sequence) gives CDR1 SEHNR and CDR2 FQNEAQ. Trimming at the junction amounts to 5 bases on V and 5 bases on J, and the germline ends lie 18 bases apart. Remarks on this clonotype: The antigen this receptor binds is unknown. It has no much larger one-base neighbor in the sample; base qualities were not kept.

Synovial fluid samples and blood samples obtained from the same ankylosing spondylitis patients were matched. The instrument given in TCRdb is Illumina HiSeq 2500. Quantitative 5'-RACE with molecular barcodes was used to prepare TCR beta libraries. The original pipeline was this. A new computational method, built on a probabilistic model of VDJ rearrangement, was used to identify disease-linked TCR variants. Through fastp at Q25 and MiXCR, TCRdb rebuilt clones from the public reads, retaining in-frame beta chains. A single entry per CDR3 protein holds the most common genes and DNA from its merged rows. The authors' filters were not applied to this entry. A total of approximately 140,000 distinct CDR3 sequences appear in this sample, around 43% of them only once. Together, the top ten hold 12% to 15% of the sample. The paper's findings and limits, for the study overall: Some of the motif variants had been reported before in the synovial fluid and blood of reactive arthritis patients, a finding that suggests common disease-initiation mechanisms. A TCR beta motif made up of eight highly homologous amino acid variants appeared to be characteristic of blood from ankylosing spondylitis patients. The disease-linked clones showed a CD8+ phenotype and occurred at relatively low frequencies in peripheral blood. According to the report, matched synovial fluid samples from ankylosing spondylitis patients were significantly enriched for the disease-linked clones.

The sequencing input was synovial fluid, either unsorted or a sorted T cell fraction (not recorded which). The rearranged chain carries TRBV7-9 and TRBJ1-4; no confident D gene assignment can be made. The receptor's source is a male donor with ankylosing spondylitis. The CDR3 here reads CASSVLSGVGNEKLFF. The DNA reads TGTGCCAGCAGCGTCCTGTCGGGAGTCGGGAATGAAAAACTGTTTTTT. Where the CDR3 stops, the reference TRBV7-9 and TRBJ1-4 genes take over; the full variable domain is DTGVSQNPRHKITKRGQNVTFRCDPISEHNRLYWYRQTLGQGPEFLTYFQNEAQLEKSRLLSDRFSAERPKGSFSTLEIQRTEQGDSAMYLCASSVLSGVGNEKLFFGSGTQLSVL.